Listed here is a single T cell receptor (beta chain). Its specificity is not known. Culture lasted around eleven days before CD4+ T cell isolation. Participants each got two BNT162b2 or mRNA-1273 vaccine doses. Repertoires were generated with immunoSEQ multiplex PCR, while TCRdb's copy carries only in-frame clones and drops some. The table has some 70,000 clones, more than 60% seen once. The data were obtained in a study of vaccination effects on CD4 cells after COVID-19. Study details: Each culture well received a few million PBMC. These cells were then cultured in IMDM with 9.5 to 10 IU/ml IL-2 and around 10 ug/ml peptides. The study's findings and limits: In healthy vaccinees, only 1 of 255 vaccine-induced clones cross-reacted with common cold coronaviruses.

The receptor was derived from a human donor who received a COVID-19 vaccine. Sequencing was performed on CD4+ T cells from PBMCs cultured without peptide, taken after COVID-19 vaccination.

In DNA form, the CDR3 reads TGTGCCAGCAGCTTCCTGACTAGCGGGGGAGGGGAGACCCAGTACTTC. Encoded protein: CASSFLTSGGGETQYF. V usage is TRBV7-9 and J usage is TRBJ2-5, with 12 nucleotides matching TRBD2. The CDR3 consists of 16 residues. Germline V gene data show CDR1 as SEHNR and CDR2 as FQNEAQ (reference sequence). The junction had 7 bases not matched to a gene; V was cut back by 3 bases and J by 5 bases.